A single sample gave rise to the 29 T cell receptor beta chains below, sequenced in a study of shared clonotypes between healthy human individuals. Here immunoSEQ multiplex PCR was the method, and the copy in TCRdb shows in-frame clones only, minus some. The table lists approximately 340,000 clones, around 72% of them singletons. The source material was memory CD4+ T cells sorted from blood. Subset defined: CD45RA-negative fraction. The receptors here all came from a man in his thirties or forties in good health.

This clone has only one observation. The J gene is TRBJ1-2, the V gene TRBV7-9; the match to TRBD1 covers 7 bases. CDR3 length: 15 amino acids. Germline trimming cut 5 bases from V and 3 bases from J; bases unmatched to any gene: 9. Germline CDR1 is SEHNR and CDR2 is FQNEAQ (reference sequence). CDR3 nucleotide sequence: TGTGCCAGCAGCGGGCCGACAGGGTTGCACTATGGCTACACCTTC. Translating it yields CASSGPTGLHYGYTF.

This chain connects TRBV2 to TRBJ1-2; TRBD1 matches 8 bases. This CDR3 spans 14 amino acids. J lost 3 bases, V lost 7 bases, and 7 bases had no gene match. From germline, CDR1 is SNHLY and CDR2 FYNNEI. The CDR3 protein is CASTPGGSYYGYTF. The CDR3 bases are TGTGCCAGCACCCCAGGGGGCAGCTACTATGGCTACACCTTC.

The V and J genes are TRBV28 and TRBJ2-5; the D gene is possibly TRBD1 (6 bases). V lost 5 bases and J 2 bases, leaving 18 bases between the germline ends. This CDR3 contains 16 residues. Per the germline V gene, CDR1 is MDHEN and CDR2 is SYDVKM. The CDR3 coding sequence is TGTGCCAGCAGTCCCGCAGGGGTCAGAGATCAAGAGACCCAGTACTTC. As protein: CASSPAGVRDQETQYF.

The V and J genes are TRBV7-9 and TRBJ2-7, with D unresolved. Germline CDR1 SEHNR, CDR2 FQNEAQ (reference sequence). Trimming shortened V by 6 bases and J by 2 bases, and 20 bases separated the two germline ends. CDR3 length: 16 residues. Here the CDR3 DNA reads TGTGCCAGCAGTCAACCCGGACCGCAAACTACCTACGAGCAGTACTTC. This gives the protein CASSQPGPQTTYEQYF.

The chain uses TRBV7-9 and TRBJ2-6, with unresolved D. The CDR3 runs to 18 residues. The V end lost 2 bases, the J end lost 0 bases, and 14 bases lay between the germline ends. Germline loops: CDR1 SEHNR, CDR2 FQNEAQ (reference sequence). CDR3 loop: CASSLIVGVYSGANVLTF. As DNA, the CDR3 is TGTGCCAGCAGCTTAATCGTGGGTGTGTACTCTGGGGCCAACGTCCTGACTTTC.

CDR3 amino acids: CASSERPGINYGYTF. In DNA form, the CDR3 reads TGTGCCAGCAGTGAGAGACCAGGGATTAACTATGGCTACACCTTC. The V and J genes are TRBV6-1 and TRBJ1-2; weak D call: TRBD1 (5 bases). The CDR3 has 15 amino acids. Per germline, CDR1 MNHNS and CDR2 SASEGT. V dropped 3 bases and J dropped 1 base, with 12 bases sitting between them.

This clone came up a few times. The chain combines TRBV6-4 with TRBJ1-5, with 7 bases aligning to TRBD1. The ends lost 0 bases at V and 3 bases at J; junction bases unmatched: 8. The CDR3 extends over 17 amino acids. Germline CDR1 MRHNA, CDR2 SNTAGT. The CDR3 nucleotides read TGTGCCAGCAGTGACTCGAGTCACAGGGGATACAATCAGCCCCAGCATTTT. Protein product: CASSDSSHRGYNQPQHF.

This clone was recorded many times. The chain couples TRBV2 to TRBJ2-1; the D is unclear. V gave up 6 bases and J gave up 5 bases, with 5 bases separating them. Germline assignment: CDR1 SNHLY and CDR2 FYNNEI. The CDR3 covers 11 residues. The CDR3 loop reads CASRFDNEQFF. CDR3 nucleotide sequence: TGTGCCAGCAGATTCGACAATGAGCAGTTCTTC.

The V gene is TRBV5-5, the J gene TRBJ1-1; D remains ambiguous. Trimming took 2 bases from V and 1 from J, leaving 6 bases between them. The CDR3 totals 13 residues. The germline gives CDR1 SGHKS, CDR2 YYEKEE (reference sequence). Written as DNA, the CDR3 is TGTGCCAGCAGCTTTGGTCCGAACACTGAAGCTTTCTTT. Amino acids: CASSFGPNTEAFF.

V usage is TRBV5-1 and J usage is TRBJ2-5; D is ambiguous. In germline, CDR1 is SGHRS, CDR2 YFSETQ. Trimming stripped 0 bases from V and 5 bases from J, with 8 bases between. The CDR3 consists of 13 residues. CDR3 sequence: CASSLVGPETQYF. CDR3 DNA sequence: TGCGCCAGCAGCTTGGTCGGGCCGGAGACCCAGTACTTC.

This chain joins TRBV5-5 and TRBJ1-1; D is unclear. Per germline, CDR1 SGHKS and CDR2 YYEKEE (reference sequence). This CDR3 comprises 14 residues. The V end lost 4 bases, the J end lost 0 bases, and 10 bases lay between the germline ends. The CDR3: CASSVRFMNTEAFF. CDR3 bases: TGTGCCAGCAGCGTCAGGTTTATGAACACTGAAGCTTTCTTT.

On this clone itself: At one of its ends the junction is not consistent with the germline gene, which may arise from a read error. As DNA, the CDR3 is TGTGCCACCAGCACCCCGGGACTAGAATTAAGGGCCGTGCACTTC. Translation: CATSTPGLELRAVHF. This chain connects TRBV15 to TRBJ2-4; 8 nucleotides align to TRBD2. The CDR3 consists of 15 residues. Germline V lookup: CDR1 LNHNV, CDR2 YYDKDF (reference sequence).

The J gene is TRBJ2-6, the V gene TRBV7-2; TRBD1 aligns across 9 bases. V was clipped by 5 bases and J by 2 bases; unmatched bases: 10. CDR3 size: 18 residues. The germline V gene encodes CDR1 SGHTA and CDR2 FQGNSA. The CDR3 region has the DNA TGTGCCAGCAGCCCAGGGGGACAGGGCCTCACTGGGGCCAACGTCCTGACTTTC. Its translation: CASSPGGQGLTGANVLTF.

As concerns this clone: Other DNA sequences of this sample code for an identical CDR3. This chain links TRBV9 with TRBJ2-2; D is possibly TRBD2 (6 bases). The CDR3 spans 16 residues. CDR1 SGDLS and CDR2 YYNGEE come from the germline V gene. The V end lost 0 bases, the J end lost 1 base, and 10 bases lay between the germline ends. CDR3 amino acids: CASSVGGSGNTGELFF. Written as DNA, the CDR3 is TGTGCCAGCAGCGTAGGGGGTAGCGGGAACACCGGGGAGCTGTTTTTT.

In its sample, this clone was seen once. The chain links TRBV2 to TRBJ2-2, with D possibly TRBD2 on 6 matching bases. The CDR3 is 14 residues long. CDR1 is SNHLY and CDR2 is FYNNEI in the germline V gene. V lost 3 bases and J lost 8, with 13 bases in between. For the CDR3, the DNA is TGTGCCAGCAGTGAGTTGGAGGGCTCAGGGGAGCTGTTTTTT. Translated: CASSELEGSGELFF.

This clone was seen a handful of times. The genes are TRBV19 and TRBJ2-5, with 10 bases identical to TRBD2. This CDR3 is built from 16 residues. Per the germline V gene, CDR1 is LNHDA and CDR2 is SQIVND (reference sequence). With V trimmed by 2 bases and J by 5 bases, 8 bases remained unmatched. CDR3 sequence: CASSILASGSSETQYF. CDR3 DNA: TGTGCCAGTAGTATACTAGCTAGCGGGAGTTCCGAGACCCAGTACTTC.

The chain recombines TRBV29-1 with TRBJ2-5; possible D gene TRBD1, 5 bases. The CDR3 is 12 amino acids. Trimming shortened V by 5 bases and J by 4 bases, and 11 bases separated the two germline ends. The germline CDR1 and CDR2 sequences are SQVTM and ANQGSEA. Here the CDR3 DNA reads TGCAGCGTTCGACAGTCCGCAGAGACCCAGTACTTC. Protein product: CSVRQSAETQYF.

The chain carries TRBV9 and TRBJ2-3, with D perhaps TRBD2 (5 bases). Trimming removed 0 bases from V and 0 bases from J, with 11 bases in between. The CDR3 is 16 amino acids. Looked up from germline, CDR1 is SGDLS and CDR2 is YYNGEE. CDR3 amino acids: CASSVDSLASTDTQYF. The CDR3 DNA reads as TGTGCCAGCAGCGTAGATTCGCTAGCTAGCACAGATACGCAGTATTTT.

The V gene is TRBV6-1, the J gene TRBJ1-5, with D possibly being TRBD1 (5 bases). Trimming removed 0 bases from V and 5 bases from J, with 11 bases in between. The CDR3 covers 15 residues. Germline lookup yields CDR1 MNHNS and CDR2 SASEGT. This CDR3 reads CASSEAAGSYQPQHF. The CDR3 DNA is TGTGCCAGCAGTGAAGCAGCAGGGTCCTATCAGCCCCAGCATTTT.

A word on this clone: The junction departs from germline at one end; a sequencing error may be responsible. The rearrangement links TRBV7-7 to TRBJ2-3; D perhaps matches TRBD1 (5 bases). From germline, CDR1 is SSHAT and CDR2 FNYEAQ (reference sequence). The CDR3 is 14 residues long. In DNA form, the CDR3 reads TGTGCTAGCAGCTTACAGGCATCAGCAGATACGCAGTATTTT. The encoded protein is CASSLQASADTQYF.

CDR3 DNA sequence: TGTGCCAGCAGTTACTCCCCACTAGGCAATGAGCAGTTCTTC. Translated: CASSYSPLGNEQFF. The V gene is TRBV6-5, the J gene TRBJ2-1; a possible D gene is TRBD2 (5 bases). The germline gives CDR1 MNHEY, CDR2 SVGAGI. This CDR3 comprises 14 residues. V shed 0 bases and J shed 6 bases, with 9 bases lying between them.

With respect to this clone: This likely reflects a read error, since a far larger clone is one base away. The rearrangement joins TRBV2 to TRBJ2-3, with TRBD2 matching over 11 bases. Looked up from germline, CDR1 is SNHLY and CDR2 is FYNNEI. V was clipped by 5 bases and J by 0 bases; unmatched bases: 1. CDR3 length: 15 amino acids. The CDR3 DNA reads as TGTGCCAGCAGTCGGACTAGCGGGAGCACAGATACGCAGTATTTT. This gives the protein CASSRTSGSTDTQYF. Variable domain in full (rest from reference TRBV2 and TRBJ2-3): EPEVTQTPSHQVTQMGQEVILRCVPISNHLYFYWYRQILGQKVEFLVSFYNNEISEKSEIFDDQFSVERPDGSNFTLKIRSTKLEDSAMYFCASSRTSGSTDTQYFGPGTRLTVL.

V and J are TRBV7-8 and TRBJ2-7; 7 bases are a match to TRBD2. The CDR3 runs to 15 residues. Trimming removed 3 bases from V and 3 bases from J; junction bases left unmatched: 8. Germline V lookup: CDR1 SGHVS, CDR2 FQNEAQ. The chain's CDR3 is CASSLGGRAFYEQYF. CDR3 nucleotides: TGTGCCAGCAGCTTGGGTGGGAGGGCCTTCTACGAGCAGTACTTC.

The table lists this clone with a few counts. The chain joins TRBV7-9 to TRBJ1-6; D uncertain. From germline, CDR1 is SEHNR and CDR2 FQNEAQ (reference sequence). The CDR3 runs to 14 residues. V dropped 3 bases and J dropped 9 bases, with 12 bases sitting between them. The CDR3 nucleotides read TGTGCCAGCAGCTTCAGGACGGCGACTTCACCCCTCCACTTT. Protein sequence: CASSFRTATSPLHF.

The CDR3 loop reads CASSLGGTVNEKLFF. As DNA, the CDR3 is TGTGCCAGCAGTTTAGGCGGGACAGTTAATGAAAAACTGTTTTTT. This rearrangement joins TRBV28 to TRBJ1-4; TRBD1 agrees at 7 bases. Germline CDR1 and CDR2: MDHEN and SYDVKM. The CDR3 length is 15 residues. V dropped 2 bases and J dropped 4; count of bases not matched to a gene: 4.

The V call is TRBV19, the J call TRBJ1-2; D ambiguous. The CDR3 totals 17 residues. Between the trimmed V and J ends, which lost 7 bases and 8 bases, there was a span of 29 bases. Germline V gene lookup returns CDR1 LNHDA and CDR2 SQIVND (reference sequence). CDR3 in amino acids: CASTHSGPQLNPMGYTF. In DNA, the CDR3 is TGTGCCAGTACCCATTCAGGTCCACAGCTTAATCCTATGGGCTACACCTTC.

This clone was recorded a few times. This chain connects TRBV11-2 to TRBJ2-1; no clear D. This CDR3 region has 12 residues. Trimming left V 0 bases short and J 8 bases short, with 5 bases between. Germline V gives CDR1 SGHAT, CDR2 FQNNGV. In DNA form, the CDR3 reads TGTGCCAGCAGCTTAGAAGGGTATGAGCAGTTCTTC. Protein sequence: CASSLEGYEQFF.

This chain uses TRBV4-1 with TRBJ2-7; TRBD1 agrees at 8 bases. Germline V gene data show CDR1 as MGHRA and CDR2 as YSYEKL. This CDR3 spans 17 amino acids. Unmatched junction bases numbered 15, after V lost 4 bases and J lost 4 bases. The DNA of the CDR3 is TGCGCCAGCAGCCGGTATTCCGGGACAGGCAATTTGTACGAGCAGTACTTC. Translated, it gives CASSRYSGTGNLYEQYF.

The chain has TRBV19 and TRBJ1-2, with 8 bases lining up with TRBD1. The J segment lost 3 bases and the V segment lost 5 bases, leaving 2 bases of the junction unmatched. CDR1 is LNHDA, CDR2 SQIVND, per germline (reference sequence). The CDR3 extends over 13 amino acids. CDR3 coding DNA: TGTGCCAGTAGTCCGGGACAGGACTATGGCTACACCTTC. Translating gives CASSPGQDYGYTF.